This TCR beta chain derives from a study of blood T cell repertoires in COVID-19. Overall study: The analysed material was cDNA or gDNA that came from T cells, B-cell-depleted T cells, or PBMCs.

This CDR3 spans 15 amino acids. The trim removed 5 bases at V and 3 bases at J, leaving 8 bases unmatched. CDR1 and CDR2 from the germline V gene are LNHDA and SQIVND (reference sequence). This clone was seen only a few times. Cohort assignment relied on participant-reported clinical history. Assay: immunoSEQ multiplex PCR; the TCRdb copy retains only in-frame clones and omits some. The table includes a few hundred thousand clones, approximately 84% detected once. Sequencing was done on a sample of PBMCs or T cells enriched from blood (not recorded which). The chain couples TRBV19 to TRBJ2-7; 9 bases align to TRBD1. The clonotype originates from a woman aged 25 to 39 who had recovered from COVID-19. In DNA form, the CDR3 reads TGTGCCAGTAGTCCGGGACAGGGACAAGGCTACGAGCAGTACTTC. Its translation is CASSPGQGQGYEQYF.